This T cell receptor beta chain was found in a study of T cell clones after liver transplantation. Profiled with immunoSEQ multiplex PCR; TCRdb holds only in-frame clones, not every one. Among some 80,000 clones, 80% to 90% were seen once, and the ten largest hold 2.1%. The CDR3 has 14 residues. Germline V lookup: CDR1 MNHNS, CDR2 SASEGT. With 10 bases removed from V and 5 bases from J, the gap between germline ends came to 20 bases. The sample in question was CD4+ T cells from blood, obtained less than 50 months after liver transplant. The chain couples TRBV6-1 to TRBJ2-5; tentatively, D is TRBD1 or TRBD2 (6 bases each). This receptor was identified in a human patient who received a liver transplant. Some T cells may be graft donor cells. The CDR3, as DNA: TGTGCCACAAGCCCGATCGGGGGCTTGGAGACCCAGTACTTC. Translated, it gives CATSPIGGLETQYF.